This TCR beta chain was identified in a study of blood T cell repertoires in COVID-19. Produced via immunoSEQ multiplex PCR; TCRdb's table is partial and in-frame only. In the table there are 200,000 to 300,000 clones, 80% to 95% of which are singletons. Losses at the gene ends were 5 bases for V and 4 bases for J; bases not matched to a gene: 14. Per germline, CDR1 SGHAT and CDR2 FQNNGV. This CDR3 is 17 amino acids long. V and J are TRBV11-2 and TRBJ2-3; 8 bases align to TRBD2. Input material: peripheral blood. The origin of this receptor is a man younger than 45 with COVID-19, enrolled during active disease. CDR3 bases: TGTGCCAGCAGCCGCTATGCGGCGGGGGGATTTCCAGATACGCAGTATTTT. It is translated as CASSRYAAGGFPDTQYF.